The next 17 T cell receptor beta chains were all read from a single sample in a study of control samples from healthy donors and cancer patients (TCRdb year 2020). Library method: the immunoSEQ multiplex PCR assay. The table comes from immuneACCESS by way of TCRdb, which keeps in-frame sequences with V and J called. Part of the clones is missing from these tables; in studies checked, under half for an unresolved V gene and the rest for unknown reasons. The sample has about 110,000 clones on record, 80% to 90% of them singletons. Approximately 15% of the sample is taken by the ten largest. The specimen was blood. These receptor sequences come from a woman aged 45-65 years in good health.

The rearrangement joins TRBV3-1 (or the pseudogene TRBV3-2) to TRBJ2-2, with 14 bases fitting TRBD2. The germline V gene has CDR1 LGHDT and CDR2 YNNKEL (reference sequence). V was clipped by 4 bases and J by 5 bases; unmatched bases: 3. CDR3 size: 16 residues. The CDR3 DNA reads TGTGCCAGCAGCCCTAGACTAGCGGGGGGGACCGGGGAGCTGTTTTTT. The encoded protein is CASSPRLAGGTGELFF.

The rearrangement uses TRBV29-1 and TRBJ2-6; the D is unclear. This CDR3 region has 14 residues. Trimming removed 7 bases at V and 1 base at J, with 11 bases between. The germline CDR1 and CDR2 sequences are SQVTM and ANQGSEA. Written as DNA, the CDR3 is TGCAGCGCCGCCGCCATATCTGGGGCCAACGTCCTGACTTTC. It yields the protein CSAAAISGANVLTF.

The DNA of the CDR3 is TGTGCCAGCAGCCATGGAAGACCCGCCGGCAATGAGCAGTTCTTC. Its translation: CASSHGRPAGNEQFF. This chain joins TRBV7-8 and TRBJ2-1; no firm D call. The germline CDR1 and CDR2 sequences are SGHVS and FQNEAQ. V shed 5 bases and J shed 6 bases, with 17 bases lying between them. CDR3 length: 15 residues.

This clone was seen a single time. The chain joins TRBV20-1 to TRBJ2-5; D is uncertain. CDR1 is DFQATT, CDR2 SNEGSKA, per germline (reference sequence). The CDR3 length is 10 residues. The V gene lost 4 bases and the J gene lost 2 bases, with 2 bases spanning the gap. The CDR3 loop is CSAIQETQYF. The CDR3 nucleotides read TGCAGTGCTATACAAGAGACCCAGTACTTC.

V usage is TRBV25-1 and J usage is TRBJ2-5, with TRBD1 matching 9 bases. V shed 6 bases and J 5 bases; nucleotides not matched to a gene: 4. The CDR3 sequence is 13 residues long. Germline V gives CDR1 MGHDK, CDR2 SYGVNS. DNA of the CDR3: TGTGCCAGCAGCGACAGGGGGTGGGAGACCCAGTACTTC. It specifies CASSDRGWETQYF. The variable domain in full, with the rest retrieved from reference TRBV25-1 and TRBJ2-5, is EADIYQTPRYLVIGTGKKITLECSQTMGHDKMYWYQQDPGMELHLIHYSYGVNSTEKGDLSSESTVSRIRTEHFPLTLESARPSHTSQYLCASSDRGWETQYFGPGTRLLVL.

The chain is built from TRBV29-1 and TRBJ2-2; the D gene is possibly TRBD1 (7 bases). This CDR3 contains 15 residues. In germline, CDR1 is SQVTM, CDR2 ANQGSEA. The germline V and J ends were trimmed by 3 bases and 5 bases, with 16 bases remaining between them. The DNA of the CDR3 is TGCAGCGTTGAGATTTGGCAGGGGGGAACCGGGGAGCTGTTTTTT. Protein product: CSVEIWQGGTGELFF.

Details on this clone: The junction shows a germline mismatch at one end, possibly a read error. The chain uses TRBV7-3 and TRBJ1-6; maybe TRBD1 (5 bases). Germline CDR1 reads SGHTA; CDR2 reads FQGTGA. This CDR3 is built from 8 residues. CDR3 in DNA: TGTGCCGGGGGGGTAGCGGTCTTT. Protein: CAGGVAVF.

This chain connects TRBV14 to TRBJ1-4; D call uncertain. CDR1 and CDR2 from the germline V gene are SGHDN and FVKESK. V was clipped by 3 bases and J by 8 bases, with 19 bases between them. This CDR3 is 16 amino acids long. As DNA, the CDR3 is TGTGCCAGCAGCCACCCCGGAGGACGGGCTAGGGAAAAACTGTTTTTT. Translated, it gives CASSHPGGRAREKLFF.

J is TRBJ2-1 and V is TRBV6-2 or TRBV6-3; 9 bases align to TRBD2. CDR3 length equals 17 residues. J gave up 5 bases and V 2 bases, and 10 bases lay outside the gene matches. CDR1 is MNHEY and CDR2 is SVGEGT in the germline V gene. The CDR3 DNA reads TGTGCCAGCAGTTACCGCTTAGCGGGAGCCTACGACAATGAGCAGTTCTTC. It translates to CASSYRLAGAYDNEQFF.

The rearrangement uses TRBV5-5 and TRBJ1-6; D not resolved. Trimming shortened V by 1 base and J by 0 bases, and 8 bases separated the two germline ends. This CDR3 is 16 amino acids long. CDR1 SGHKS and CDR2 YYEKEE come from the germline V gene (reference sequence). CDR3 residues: CASSLLESSYNSPLHF. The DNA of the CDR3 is TGTGCCAGCAGCTTGCTGGAGAGCTCCTATAATTCACCCCTCCACTTT.

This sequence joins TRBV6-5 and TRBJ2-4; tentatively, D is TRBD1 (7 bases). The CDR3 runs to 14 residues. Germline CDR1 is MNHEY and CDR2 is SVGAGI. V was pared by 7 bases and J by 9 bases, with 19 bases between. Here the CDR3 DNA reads TGTGCCAGCACCGGAGGGGCAGGGGGAGGCATTCAGTACTTC. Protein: CASTGGAGGGIQYF.

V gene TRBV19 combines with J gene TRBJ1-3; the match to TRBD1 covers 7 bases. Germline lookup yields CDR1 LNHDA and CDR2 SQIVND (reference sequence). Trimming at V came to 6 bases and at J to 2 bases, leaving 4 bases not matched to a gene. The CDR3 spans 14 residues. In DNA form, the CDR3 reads TGTGCCAGTAGCAGGGGGTCCACTGGAAACACCATATATTTT. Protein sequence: CASSRGSTGNTIYF.

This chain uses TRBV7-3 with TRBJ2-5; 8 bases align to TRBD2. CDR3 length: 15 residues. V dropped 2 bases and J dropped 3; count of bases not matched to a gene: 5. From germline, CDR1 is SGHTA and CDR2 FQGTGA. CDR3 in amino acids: CASSLAGGGKETQYF. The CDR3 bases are TGTGCCAGCAGCTTAGCAGGCGGGGGGAAAGAGACCCAGTACTTC.

The CDR3 DNA sequence: TGTGCCAGCAGTTACGAAGCACGAGGGGAGAACACTGAAGCTTTCTTT. Protein sequence: CASSYEARGENTEAFF. The rearrangement uses TRBV6-6 and TRBJ1-1; D might be TRBD1 (5 bases). The CDR3 is made up of 16 amino acids. V lost 2 bases and J lost 1, with 14 bases in between. Germline lookup yields CDR1 MNHNY and CDR2 SVGAGI (reference sequence).

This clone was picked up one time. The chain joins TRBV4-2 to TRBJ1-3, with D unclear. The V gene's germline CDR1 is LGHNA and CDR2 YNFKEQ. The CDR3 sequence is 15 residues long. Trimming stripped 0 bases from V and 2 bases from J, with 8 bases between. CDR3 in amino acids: CASSQELRAGNTIYF. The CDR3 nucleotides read TGTGCCAGCAGCCAAGAGTTGAGGGCTGGAAACACCATATATTTT.

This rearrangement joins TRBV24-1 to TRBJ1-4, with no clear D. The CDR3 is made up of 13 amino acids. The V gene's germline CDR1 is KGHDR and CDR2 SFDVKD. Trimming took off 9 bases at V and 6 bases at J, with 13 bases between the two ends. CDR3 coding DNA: TGTGCCACCTCCGGCAGTACATATGAAAAACTGTTTTTT. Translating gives CATSGSTYEKLFF.

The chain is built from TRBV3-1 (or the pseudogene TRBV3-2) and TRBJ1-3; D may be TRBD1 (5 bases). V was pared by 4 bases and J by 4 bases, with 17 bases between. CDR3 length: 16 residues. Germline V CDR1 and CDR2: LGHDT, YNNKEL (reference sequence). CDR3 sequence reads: CASSLTSGLSGNTIYF. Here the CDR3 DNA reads TGTGCCAGCAGCCTCACTTCAGGGTTATCGGGAAACACCATATATTTT.